The 20 T cell receptor beta chains below come from one sample, sequenced in a study of regulatory T cells in long-lasting Graves disease. Assembly of TCR beta libraries relied on iRepertoire HTBI primers together with Arm-PCR of CDR3 regions. TCRdb fed the multiplex PCR reads into MiXCR, producing one record per CDR3 protein. The sample carries 400,000 or so distinct CDR3 sequences, less than 25% recorded once. The time point is: persistent/refractory GD, antithyroid drugs over 5 years with positive TRAb. Generation of the TCR library employed RNA extracted from PBMCs. Sequencing used peripheral blood mononuclear cells (PBMCs), obtained when the disease was refractory, from a patient treated with antithyroid drugs. Receptor source: a female donor with Graves disease.

The rearrangement uses TRBV7-8 and TRBJ1-5; a weak D match, TRBD1 (6 bases). V was pared by 5 bases and J by 1 base, with 21 bases between. The CDR3 covers 18 residues. CDR1 is SGHVS and CDR2 is FQNEAQ in the germline V gene. The CDR3 region is CASSTRTAMDRSNQPQHF. Here the CDR3 DNA reads TGTGCCAGCAGCACCCGAACCGCTATGGACAGAAGCAATCAGCCCCAGCATTTT.

The rearrangement uses TRBV19 and TRBJ2-4; D ambiguous. The CDR3 is 13 amino acids. Germline V lookup: CDR1 LNHDA, CDR2 SQIVND (reference sequence). The V gene lost 5 bases and the J gene lost 0 bases, with 5 bases spanning the gap. The DNA for the CDR3 is TGTGCCAGTAGTTGGCTAGCCAAAAACATTCAGTACTTC. This encodes CASSWLAKNIQYF.

This clonotype was counted a few times. The rearrangement uses TRBV2 and TRBJ2-1; maybe TRBD2 (6 bases). The CDR3 contains 13 residues. V dropped 6 bases and J dropped 2 bases, with 8 bases sitting between them. Germline values: CDR1 SNHLY, CDR2 FYNNEI. DNA of the CDR3: TGTGCCAGCAGGCAGCGGGCCTACAATGAGCAGTTCTTC. The encoded protein is CASRQRAYNEQFF.

The chain recombines TRBV5-1 with TRBJ2-2; 10 bases map to TRBD2. The germline CDR1 and CDR2 sequences are SGHRS and YFSETQ. The V and J ends lost 4 bases and 5 bases, in that order; junction bases with no gene match: 14. The CDR3 runs to 18 residues. CDR3 DNA sequence: TGCGCCAGCAGCCCCCTCGGGGCTAGCGGGAGATTGACCGGGGAGCTGTTTTTT. It yields the protein CASSPLGASGRLTGELFF.

V gene TRBV12-3 or TRBV12-4 combines with J gene TRBJ1-1, with D possibly being TRBD1 (5 bases). There are 14 residues in the CDR3. Trimming took 6 bases from V and 5 from J, leaving 16 bases between them. The CDR3 nucleotides are TGTGCCAGCAGCGATCTCGGGGGTTGGACTGAAGCTTTCTTT. Translated: CASSDLGGWTEAFF.

For this clonotype: At one end, the junction sequence differs from germline, possibly due to a read error. V gene TRBV2 combines with J gene TRBJ1-1, with D uncertain. The CDR3 is made up of 15 amino acids. The germline V gene encodes CDR1 SNHLY and CDR2 FYNNEI. The CDR3 loop reads CATQEPGRTNTEALF. Written as DNA, the CDR3 is TGTGCCACTCAGGAGCCCGGCAGGACTAACACTGAAGCTCTCTTT.

The sample holds a few counts of this clonotype. The chain couples TRBV7-2 to TRBJ2-7; 7 nucleotides match TRBD2. Germline trimming cut 10 bases from V and 4 bases from J; bases unmatched to any gene: 13. Per germline, CDR1 SGHTA and CDR2 FQGNSA. This CDR3 region has 14 residues. CDR3 sequence: CATRRGGSRYEQYF. DNA for the CDR3: TGTGCCACCCGTCGGGGCGGGAGCCGTTACGAGCAGTACTTC.

A few counts support this clonotype. The chain combines TRBV12-3 or TRBV12-4 with TRBJ1-1, with D possibly matching TRBD1 (6 bases). V was cut by 7 bases and J by 1 base, with 16 bases left in between. The CDR3 consists of 15 residues. The chain's CDR3 is CASKTLTGGNTEAFF. Here the CDR3 DNA reads TGTGCCAGCAAGACATTGACAGGTGGGAACACTGAAGCTTTCTTT.

This clonotype was counted many times. The chain recombines TRBV15 with TRBJ1-1; 7 positions match TRBD1. The V segment lost 0 bases and the J segment 8 bases; nucleotides outside the gene matches: 6. Germline V gene data show CDR1 as LNHNV and CDR2 as YYDKDF (reference sequence). CDR3 length: 14 residues. CDR3 region: CATSRESGQVEAFF. The CDR3 DNA reads TGTGCCACCAGCAGAGAATCCGGACAGGTGGAAGCTTTCTTT.

The chain is built from TRBV29-1 and TRBJ1-2; weak D call: TRBD1 (6 bases). V gave up 6 bases and J gave up 3 bases, with 20 bases separating them. There are 15 residues in the CDR3. Germline V gene lookup returns CDR1 SQVTM and CDR2 ANQGSEA. CDR3 in amino acids: CSVGHINRLDYGYTF. The CDR3 nucleotides are TGCAGCGTGGGACACATAAACCGTCTTGACTATGGCTACACCTTC.

This rearrangement joins TRBV7-9 to TRBJ2-5; the D gene could be TRBD1 or TRBD2 (5 bases each). Looked up from germline, CDR1 is SEHNR and CDR2 is FQNEAQ (reference sequence). V dropped 4 bases and J dropped 7 bases, with 34 bases sitting between them. The CDR3 loop spans 20 amino acids. CDR3 nucleotides: TGTGCCAGCAGCTCCGGGCTAGGGGCAGGACTCCTGTATGATCGTGGGACCCAGTACTTC. This codes for CASSSGLGAGLLYDRGTQYF.

The V and J genes are TRBV29-1 and TRBJ1-5, with D unresolved. The CDR3 covers 13 residues. The germline gives CDR1 SQVTM, CDR2 ANQGSEA. V lost 6 bases, J lost 2 bases, and 11 bases lay in between. CDR3 nucleotides: TGCAGCGTCCGGGATCAGGGCAATCAGCCCCAGCATTTT. Translating gives CSVRDQGNQPQHF.

Worth noting for this clonotype: A much larger clone sits a single nucleotide away, making a read error possible. The CDR3 carries no conserved terminal phenylalanine or tryptophan, so it likely arises from a read error. This chain uses TRBV6-1 with TRBJ1-1; perhaps TRBD1 as D (6 bases). Trimming pared 5 bases from V and 1 base from J, leaving 11 bases between. Looked up from germline, CDR1 is MNHNS and CDR2 is SASEGT. This CDR3 region has 14 residues. CDR3 bases: TGTGCCAGCAGTAACACAGGGTGGAACACTGAAGCTTTCTCT. Amino acid sequence: CASSNTGWNTEAFS.

This clonotype was counted once. Since the CDR3 does not end with the conserved phenylalanine or tryptophan, this likely comes from a read error. The chain links TRBV19 to TRBJ2-4, with D possibly matching TRBD2 (6 bases). This CDR3 spans 16 amino acids. CDR1 LNHDA and CDR2 SQIVND come from the germline V gene (reference sequence). Between the trimmed V and J ends, which lost 7 bases and 0 bases, there was a span of 16 bases. CDR3 coding DNA: TGTGCCAGTACCAAGCGTGAGGGACTAGCCAAAAACATTCAGTACCTC. The encoded protein is CASTKREGLAKNIQYL.

The rearrangement links TRBV2 to TRBJ1-2; 8 nucleotides agree with TRBD1. The germline V gene encodes CDR1 SNHLY and CDR2 FYNNEI. This CDR3 has 14 amino acids. J gave up 4 bases and V 6 bases, and 7 bases lay outside the gene matches. The CDR3 sequence is CASSLDRVIYGYTF. CDR3 sequence (DNA): TGTGCCAGCAGCCTGGACAGGGTTATCTATGGCTACACCTTC.

With regard to this clonotype: A much larger clonotype is one base distant, so this may be a read error. V and J are TRBV6-2 or TRBV6-3 and TRBJ1-1; D may be TRBD1 (5 bases). Germline values: CDR1 MNHEY, CDR2 SVGEGT. The CDR3 contains 13 residues. The CDR3 DNA is TGTGCCAGCAGTTCGTTGGGACCTCTTGAAGCTTCCTTT. Its translation is CASSSLGPLEASF.

The V gene is TRBV12-3 or TRBV12-4, the J gene TRBJ1-1, with D perhaps TRBD1 (5 bases). This CDR3 contains 13 residues. The V gene lost 5 bases and the J gene lost 3 bases, with 10 bases spanning the gap. CDR3 sequence reads: CASSNLGDTEAFF. In nucleotides, the CDR3 is TGTGCCAGCAGTAACCTAGGGGACACTGAAGCTTTCTTT.

As for this clonotype: Its ends do not fully match the called genes, so a read error is possible. V is TRBV28 and J is TRBJ1-2; D possibly corresponds to TRBD1 (5 bases). This CDR3 spans 13 amino acids. Germline V lookup: CDR1 MDHEN, CDR2 SYDVKM. CDR3 protein: CASSQGDPYGYTF. CDR3 coding DNA: TGCGCCAGCAGCCAAGGGGACCCCTATGGCTACACCTTC.

The chain carries TRBV27 and TRBJ2-7; D is undetermined. V lost 5 bases, J lost 2 bases, and 10 bases lay in between. The germline V gene encodes CDR1 MNHEY and CDR2 SMNVEV (reference sequence). The CDR3 loop spans 13 amino acids. The CDR3 is CASSNTPAYEQYF. The CDR3 DNA sequence: TGTGCCAGCAGTAATACACCAGCCTACGAGCAGTACTTC.

This clonotype was seen a handful of times. The chain employs TRBV7-2 and TRBJ2-1; no clear D. The ends were cut back, 7 bases at V and 1 base at J, with 11 bases in the middle. The CDR3 is 14 residues long. Germline V gives CDR1 SGHTA, CDR2 FQGNSA. CDR3 residues: CASKSDPSYNEQFF. The CDR3 DNA follows: TGTGCCAGCAAGTCAGATCCGTCCTACAATGAGCAGTTCTTC. Based on the CDR3 plus reference TRBV7-2 and TRBJ2-1, the full variable domain is GAGVSQSPSNKVTEKGKDVELRCDPISGHTALYWYRQSLGQGLEFLIYFQGNSAPDKSGLPSDRFSAERTGGSVSTLTIQRTQQEDSAVYLCASKSDPSYNEQFFGPGTRLTVL.